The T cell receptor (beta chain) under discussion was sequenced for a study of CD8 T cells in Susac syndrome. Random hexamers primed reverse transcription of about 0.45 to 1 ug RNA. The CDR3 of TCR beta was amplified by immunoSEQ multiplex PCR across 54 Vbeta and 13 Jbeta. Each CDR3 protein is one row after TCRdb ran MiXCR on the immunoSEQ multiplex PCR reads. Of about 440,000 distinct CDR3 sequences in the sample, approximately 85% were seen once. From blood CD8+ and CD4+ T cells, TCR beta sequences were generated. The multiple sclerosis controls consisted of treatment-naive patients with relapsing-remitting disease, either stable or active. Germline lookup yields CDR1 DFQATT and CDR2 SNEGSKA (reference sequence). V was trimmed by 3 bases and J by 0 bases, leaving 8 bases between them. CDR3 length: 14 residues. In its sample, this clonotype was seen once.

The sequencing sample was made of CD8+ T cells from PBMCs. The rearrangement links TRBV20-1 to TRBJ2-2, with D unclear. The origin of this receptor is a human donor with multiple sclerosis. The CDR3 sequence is CSARSAANTGELFF. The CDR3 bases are TGCAGTGCTAGGAGCGCTGCGAACACCGGGGAGCTGTTTTTT.